Listed below are T cell receptor beta chains from one sample, sequenced in a study of blood T cell repertoires in COVID-19. Assay used: immunoSEQ multiplex PCR; TCRdb lists only in-frame clones, some missing. The sample includes some 210,000 clones, about 91% of them seen just once. Sample: PBMCs or T cells enriched from blood (not recorded which). Source of these receptors: a man aged 18-30 years with acute COVID-19. The CDR3 runs from the conserved cysteine through the conserved F or W. D genes are given only for firm matches. Some rows mark clone size as missing; the rest say once, few, many or name a class of expanded clone.

j_call,d_call,v_call,clone_size,cdr3_nt,cdr3_aa
TRBJ2-1,-,TRBV7-9,-,TGTGCCAGCAGCGACAGCTACAATGAGCAGTTCTTC,CASSDSYNEQFF
TRBJ2-1,-,TRBV5-6,-,TGTGCCAGCAGCTTTTGGTCCAGCTCCTACAATGAGCAGTTCTTC,CASSFWSSSYNEQFF
TRBJ1-4,TRBD1,TRBV28,-,TGTGCCAGCAGTTCAATAGGGACAGGGGGCATAAGACCTAATGAAAAACTGTTTTTT,CASSSIGTGGIRPNEKLFF
TRBJ1-1,-,TRBV30,-,TGTGCCTGGAGTCCGGTTAGCTTGAACACTGAAGCTTTCTTT,CAWSPVSLNTEAFF
TRBJ2-1,-,TRBV4-1,-,TGCGCCAGCAGCCAAGCGTCAGCGGTCAATGAGCAGTTCTTC,CASSQASAVNEQFF
TRBJ2-7,TRBD1,TRBV28,-,TGTGCCAGCAGTTCCTCCGGGACAGGGCTCCACGAGCAGTACTTC,CASSSSGTGLHEQYF
TRBJ1-5,-,TRBV7-2,-,TGTGCCAGCAGCTTAGTCCGACAGGGCAATCAGCCCCAGCATTTT,CASSLVRQGNQPQHF
TRBJ2-7,TRBD1,TRBV11-3,-,TGTGCCAGCAGCTTAGACCCCTTTTCGCTCCGGGACAGCTCCTACGAGCAGTACTTC,CASSLDPFSLRDSSYEQYF
TRBJ1-2,-,TRBV28,-,TGTGCCAGCAGTTTATCTGGGGAGTATGGCTACACCTTC,CASSLSGEYGYTF
TRBJ1-5,-,TRBV28,few,TGTGCCAGCTCCTCGGACTGGGGTCAGCCCCAGCATTTT,CASSSDWGQPQHF
TRBJ2-1,TRBD1,TRBV10-3,-,TGTGCCATCAGTGTCATTAACCGGGACAGGGCCCGAGAGGGTTACAATGAGCAGTTCTTC,CAISVINRDRAREGYNEQFF
TRBJ2-3,-,TRBV15,-,TGTGCCACCAGCACGCCCAGAGATACGCAGTATTTT,CATSTPRDTQYF
TRBJ1-2,-,TRBV11-3,once,TGTGCCAGCAGCTCTATCGGACAGAACTATGGCTACACTTTC,CASSSIGQNYGYTF
TRBJ1-1,-,TRBV9,-,TGTGCCAGCGAGGGTATTGGGAACGAAGCTTTCTTT,CASEGIGNEAFF
TRBJ1-1,TRBD1,TRBV19,-,TGTGCCAGTAGCCCCAGGGGGCTGGGGGACACTGAAGCTTTCTTT,CASSPRGLGDTEAFF
TRBJ2-3,-,TRBV10-3,-,TGTGCCATCAGTGACTACGATACAGATACGCAGTATTTT,CAISDYDTDTQYF
TRBJ1-5,-,TRBV6-5,-,TGTGCCAGCAGTTCCTGGGCCCCCTATAGCAATCAGCCCCAGCATTTT,CASSSWAPYSNQPQHF
TRBJ2-7,-,TRBV15,-,TGTGCCACCAGCAACGACAGGCTGAGCTCCTACGAGCAGTACTTC,CATSNDRLSSYEQYF
TRBJ2-3,TRBD1,TRBV30,-,TGTGCCTGGAGTGACCAGACAGGGAATACGCAGTATTTT,CAWSDQTGNTQYF
TRBJ1-5,-,TRBV11-2,-,TGTGCCAGCAGCCCTGAGGTCGGGCTCGGGGGTCAGCCCCAGCATTTT,CASSPEVGLGGQPQHF
TRBJ1-6,-,TRBV24-1,few,TGTGCCACCAGTGATTTGCCCAGACAGGATAATTCACCCCTCCACTTT,CATSDLPRQDNSPLHF
TRBJ2-7,-,TRBV27,few,TGTGCCAGCTTTACCAGTTCCTACGAGCAGTACTTC,CASFTSSYEQYF
TRBJ2-1,TRBD2,TRBV9,-,TGTGCCAGCAGCGTAGATTTAGCGGGAGCCAATGAGCAGTTCTTC,CASSVDLAGANEQFF
TRBJ1-1,TRBD1,TRBV19,-,TGTGCCAGTAGTCCGGGGACAGGGGTCACTGAAGCTTTCTTT,CASSPGTGVTEAFF
TRBJ1-5,-,TRBV2,-,TGTGCCAGCAGTGAATCGTCAGGGTTCGTTCAGCCCCAGCATTTT,CASSESSGFVQPQHF
TRBJ1-1,TRBD1,TRBV4-1,once,TGCGCCAGCAGCCAAGACGCGACAGGGATTGAAGCTTTCTTT,CASSQDATGIEAFF
TRBJ1-2,TRBD1,TRBV19,-,TGTGCCAGTAATTCCGGGACAGGGGACTATGGCTACACCTTC,CASNSGTGDYGYTF
TRBJ2-3,-,TRBV7-6,-,TGTGCCAGCAGCTTCAGGGAAGATACGCAGTATTTT,CASSFREDTQYF
TRBJ1-2,-,TRBV7-8,-,TGTGCCAGCAGCTTAAACGGGGAAGGGTACTACTATGGCTACACCTTC,CASSLNGEGYYYGYTF
TRBJ2-2,TRBD2,TRBV28,-,TGTGCCAGCCTAGCGGCCCCGAACACCGGGGAGCTGTTTTTT,CASLAAPNTGELFF
TRBJ2-2,TRBD1,TRBV12-5,-,TGTGCTAGTGGTCCCGGACAGGGCGAAGCCGGGGAGCTGTTTTTT,CASGPGQGEAGELFF
TRBJ2-7,TRBD1,TRBV10-3,-,TGTGCCATCAGTGAGGTCGGGGACAGCTCCTACGAGCAGTACTTC,CAISEVGDSSYEQYF
TRBJ2-1,TRBD2,TRBV7-2,-,TGTGCCAGCAGCCTCGGGACTAGCGGGAGGACTGAGCAGTTCTTC,CASSLGTSGRTEQFF
TRBJ1-5,TRBD1,TRBV6-5,-,TGTGCCAGCAGCCCCACAGGGGGTGGTCAGCCCCAGCATTTT,CASSPTGGGQPQHF
TRBJ2-3,TRBD2,TRBV29-1,-,TGCAGCGTTGAAAGGCGGGAGGTAAAGGGAACAGATACGCAGTATTTT,CSVERREVKGTDTQYF
TRBJ1-6,TRBD1,TRBV7-2,-,TGTGCCAGCAGCTTACCGGGACAGGGGGATAATTCACCCCTCCACTTT,CASSLPGQGDNSPLHF
TRBJ1-4,-,TRBV4-1,-,TGCGCCAGCAGCCAAGTTCCCAGTCCCAATGAAAAACTGTTTTTT,CASSQVPSPNEKLFF
TRBJ1-5,TRBD1,TRBV19,-,TGTGCCAGTAGTATTGGAGGGGGCCAAAAGCCCCAGCATTTT,CASSIGGGQKPQHF
TRBJ1-2,TRBD1,TRBV27,-,TGTGCCAGCAGTTCGACAGGGGGGAGATCCTATGGCTACACCTTC,CASSSTGGRSYGYTF
TRBJ1-1,TRBD1,TRBV28,-,TGCGGAATAGCGACAGGGGGGTTGAACACTGAAGCTTTCTTT,CGIATGGLNTEAFF
TRBJ2-3,-,TRBV27,once,TGTGCCAGCAGTTTTGTACAGGTAGATACGCAGTATTTT,CASSFVQVDTQYF
TRBJ1-2,-,TRBV28,-,TGTGCCAGCAGTAGACAGTGGAGGGATGGCTATGGCTACACCTTC,CASSRQWRDGYGYTF
TRBJ2-6,TRBD2,TRBV30,-,TGTGCCCTTAGCGGGGCTGGGGCCAACGTCCTGACTTTC,CALSGAGANVLTF
TRBJ1-2,-,TRBV19,-,TGTGCCAGTAGGGCAGGCGTCAGCTACACCTTC,CASRAGVSYTF
TRBJ1-2,-,TRBV18,once,TGTGCCAGCTCACCACCGGTGACTAATCCAGGTCCTAACTATGGCTACACCTTC,CASSPPVTNPGPNYGYTF
TRBJ1-2,TRBD1,TRBV7-9,-,TGTGCCAGCAGCTTAGGATCCACAGGGGGCAGGGTCTATGGCTACACCTTC,CASSLGSTGGRVYGYTF